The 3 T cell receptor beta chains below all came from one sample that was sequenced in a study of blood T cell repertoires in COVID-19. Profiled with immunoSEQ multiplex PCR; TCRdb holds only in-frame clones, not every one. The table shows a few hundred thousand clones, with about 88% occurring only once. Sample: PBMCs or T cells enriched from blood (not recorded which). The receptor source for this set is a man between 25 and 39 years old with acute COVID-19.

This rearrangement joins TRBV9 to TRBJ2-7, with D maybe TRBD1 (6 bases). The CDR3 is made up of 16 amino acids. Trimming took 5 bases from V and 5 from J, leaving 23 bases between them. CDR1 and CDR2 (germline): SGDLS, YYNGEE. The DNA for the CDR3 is TGTGCCAGCAGTTTTCTCCGGGACAAGCCTACCGACGAGCAGTACGTC. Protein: CASSFLRDKPTDEQYV.

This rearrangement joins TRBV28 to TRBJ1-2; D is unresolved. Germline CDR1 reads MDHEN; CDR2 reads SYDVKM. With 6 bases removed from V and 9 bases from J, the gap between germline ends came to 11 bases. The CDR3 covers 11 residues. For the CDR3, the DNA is TGTGCCAGCAGCCTAGATCTCAGCTACACCTTC. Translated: CASSLDLSYTF.

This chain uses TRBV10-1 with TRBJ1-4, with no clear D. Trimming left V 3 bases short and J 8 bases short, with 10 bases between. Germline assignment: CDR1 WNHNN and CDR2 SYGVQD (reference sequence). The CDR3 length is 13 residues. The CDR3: CASSDGAAEKLFF. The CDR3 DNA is TGCGCCAGCAGTGATGGAGCAGCCGAAAAACTGTTTTTT.